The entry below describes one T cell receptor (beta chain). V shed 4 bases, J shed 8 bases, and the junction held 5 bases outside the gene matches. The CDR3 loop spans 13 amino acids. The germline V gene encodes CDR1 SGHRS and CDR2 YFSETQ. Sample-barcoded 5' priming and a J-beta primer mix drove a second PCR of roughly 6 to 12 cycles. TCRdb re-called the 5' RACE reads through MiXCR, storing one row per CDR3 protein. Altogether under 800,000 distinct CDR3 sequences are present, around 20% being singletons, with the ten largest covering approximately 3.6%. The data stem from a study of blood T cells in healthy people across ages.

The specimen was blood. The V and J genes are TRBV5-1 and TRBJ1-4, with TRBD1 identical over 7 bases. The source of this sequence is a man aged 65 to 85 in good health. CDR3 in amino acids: CASSNTGEEKLFF. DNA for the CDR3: TGCGCCAGCAGCAACACAGGGGAGGAAAAACTGTTTTTT.